The present entry profiles one TCR beta chain with its context. The CDR3 sequence is 16 residues long. CDR1 is MNHNY and CDR2 is SVGAGI in the germline V gene (reference sequence). V was pared by 2 bases and J by 3 bases, with 13 bases between. The timepoints at which blood was sampled were baseline, cycle 4 day 1, and cycle 7 day 1. The data were taken from a study of OX40 agonist ivuxolimab in advanced cancers. Study as a whole: Patients were given ivuxolimab, an antibody that agonizes OX40 (CD134).

TCRdb's copy holds only in-frame clones and misses some; the assay was immunoSEQ multiplex PCR. This sample has about 67,000 clones; 85% occur once, and the top ten carry approximately 2%. The specimen was CD4+ or CD8+ T cells sorted from blood, collected in a trial of the OX40 agonist ivuxolimab. The TCR sequence derives from an adult with an advanced solid tumor such as melanoma, head and neck, liver or kidney cancer. The V gene is TRBV6-6, the J gene TRBJ1-4, with a weak D call TRBD1 (5 bases). CDR3: CASSYGRGLANEKLFF. Here the CDR3 DNA reads TGTGCCAGCAGTTACGGGCGGGGGTTAGCTAATGAAAAACTGTTTTTT.